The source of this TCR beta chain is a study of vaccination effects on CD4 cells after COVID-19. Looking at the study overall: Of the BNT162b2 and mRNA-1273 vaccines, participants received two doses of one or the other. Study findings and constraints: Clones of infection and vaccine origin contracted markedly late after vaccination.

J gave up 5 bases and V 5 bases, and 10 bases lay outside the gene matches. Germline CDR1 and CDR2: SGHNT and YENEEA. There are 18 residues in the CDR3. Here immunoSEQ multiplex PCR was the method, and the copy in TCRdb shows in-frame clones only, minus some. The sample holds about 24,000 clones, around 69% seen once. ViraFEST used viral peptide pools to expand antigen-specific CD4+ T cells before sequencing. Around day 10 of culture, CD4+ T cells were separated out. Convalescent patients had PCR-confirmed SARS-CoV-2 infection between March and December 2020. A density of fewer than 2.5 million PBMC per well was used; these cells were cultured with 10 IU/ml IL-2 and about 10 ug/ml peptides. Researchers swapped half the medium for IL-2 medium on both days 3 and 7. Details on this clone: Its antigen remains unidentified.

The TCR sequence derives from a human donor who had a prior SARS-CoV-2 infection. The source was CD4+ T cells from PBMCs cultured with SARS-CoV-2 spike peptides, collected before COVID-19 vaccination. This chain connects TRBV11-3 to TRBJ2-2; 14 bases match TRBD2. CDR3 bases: TGTGCCAGCAGCCGTACCGGGACTAGCGGGAGTGGTACCGGGGAGCTGTTTTTT. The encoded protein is CASSRTGTSGSGTGELFF.